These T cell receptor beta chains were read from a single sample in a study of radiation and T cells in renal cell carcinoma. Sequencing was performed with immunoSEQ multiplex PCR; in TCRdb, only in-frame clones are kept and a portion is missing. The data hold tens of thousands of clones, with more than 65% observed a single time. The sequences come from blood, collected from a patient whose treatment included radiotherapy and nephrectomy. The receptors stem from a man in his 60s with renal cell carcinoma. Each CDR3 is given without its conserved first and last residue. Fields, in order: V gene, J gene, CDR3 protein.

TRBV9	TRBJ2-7	ASSVDALAYEQY
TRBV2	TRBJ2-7	ASRQTSGTYEQY
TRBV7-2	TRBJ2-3	ASSLGAGGSTDTQY
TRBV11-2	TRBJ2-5	ASSLGGRGIETQY
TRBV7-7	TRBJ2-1	ASSPWGDAYNEQF
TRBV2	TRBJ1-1	ASVGRTGATEAF
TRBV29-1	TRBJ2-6	SVVLAGETLGGANVLT
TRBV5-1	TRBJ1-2	ASSLETGFIYGYT
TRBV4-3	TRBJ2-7	ASSRFLGLAGVQGTYEQY
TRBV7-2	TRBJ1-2	ASSLSTGEKDGYT
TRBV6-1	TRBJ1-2	ASSEALINYGYT
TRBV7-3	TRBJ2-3	ASSLRGGPTDTQY
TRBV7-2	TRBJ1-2	ASSLLGPYGYT
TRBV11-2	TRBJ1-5	ASSSGRDQPQH
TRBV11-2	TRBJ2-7	ASSPQGASEQY
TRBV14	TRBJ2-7	ASSSFVDHEQY
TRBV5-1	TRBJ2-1	ASGLSTGANEQF
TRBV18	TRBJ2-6	ASSPSKGNSGANVLT
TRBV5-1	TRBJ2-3	ASRYRDRVSDTQY
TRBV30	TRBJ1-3	AWINRASSGNTIY
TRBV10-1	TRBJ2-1	ASSNSLAAEQF
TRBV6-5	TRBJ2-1	ASSRGLQNEQF
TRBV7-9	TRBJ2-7	ASSPTRQATYEQY
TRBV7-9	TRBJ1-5	ASSISGGRSNQPQH
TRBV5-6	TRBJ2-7	ASSLVSNSLYEQY